This TCR beta chain was recorded in a study of identical twins. Whole-study results and caveats: Because invariant MAIT and iNKT cells could be present, zero-insertion analyses could be partly confounded.

This clonotype was counted many times. The antigen remains undetermined. In TCRdb, the 5' RACE reads were re-called with MiXCR into one record per CDR3 protein. Found here are 700,000 or so distinct CDR3 sequences, more than 6.5% of them singletons; the top ten hold around 0.98%. V shed 4 bases and J shed 8 bases, with 22 bases lying between them. From germline, CDR1 is SGHRS and CDR2 YFSETQ. The CDR3 loop spans 16 amino acids. Among all donors, each was a healthy Caucasian. These data are also associated with another study on yellow fever vaccine responses in identical twins.

This rearrangement joins TRBV5-1 to TRBJ2-1, with D possibly matching TRBD1 (6 bases). The sequence came from a woman under 30 in good health. Sequences were obtained from PBMCs. The CDR3 DNA is TGCGCCAGCAGCCTAGCACAGGGCTCCCCAGACGATGAGCAGTTCTTC. It yields the protein CASSLAQGSPDDEQFF.